These T cell receptor beta chains were read from a single sample in a study of blood T cell repertoires in COVID-19. Produced via immunoSEQ multiplex PCR; TCRdb's table is partial and in-frame only. The repertoire holds 200,000 to 250,000 clones, with nearly 90% as singletons. Sequences were obtained from peripheral blood. Source of these receptors: a man in his fifties with COVID-19, enrolled during active disease. The CDR3 runs from the conserved cysteine through the conserved F or W. The D gene is left open where the match is weak. Only some rows state a clone size, as once, few, many or a class for expanded clones.

d_call	j_call	clone_size	v_call	cdr3_aa	cdr3_nt
TRBD1	TRBJ1-6	-	TRBV3-1/TRBV3-2	CASNRDRDSPLHF	TGTGCCAGCAACCGGGACAGGGATTCACCCCTCCACTTT
-	TRBJ1-5	-	TRBV6-6	CASSYFWGDQPQHF	TGTGCCAGCAGTTACTTTTGGGGAGATCAGCCCCAGCATTTT
-	TRBJ1-3	-	TRBV6-5	CASSPNNMNTIYF	TGTGCCAGCAGTCCGAACAACATGAACACCATATATTTT
-	TRBJ2-3	-	TRBV10-1	CASNSGGTDTQYF	TGCGCCAGCAATTCGGGTGGGACAGATACGCAGTATTTT
-	TRBJ1-4	-	TRBV6-5	CASRGVATNEKLFF	TGTGCCAGCAGGGGAGTTGCAACTAATGAAAAACTGTTTTTT
-	TRBJ2-7	-	TRBV30	CAWSHRAYEQYF	TGTGCCTGGAGCCACCGGGCCTACGAGCAGTACTTC
TRBD2	TRBJ2-1	-	TRBV9	CASSLQVAGAGTYNEQFF	TGTGCCAGCAGCCTACAGGTAGCGGGAGCGGGAACCTACAATGAGCAGTTCTTC
-	TRBJ2-1	few	TRBV29-1	CSVWRDNNNEQFF	TGCAGCGTTTGGCGGGATAATAACAATGAGCAGTTCTTC
-	TRBJ1-2	-	TRBV2	CASSEARSGRQEDGYTF	TGTGCCAGCAGTGAAGCCAGGTCTGGGAGGCAGGAGGATGGCTACACCTTC
TRBD1	TRBJ1-1	-	TRBV5-6	CASSPPGTGMNTEAFF	TGTGCCAGCAGCCCTCCCGGGACAGGCATGAACACTGAAGCTTTCTTT
TRBD2	TRBJ2-2	-	TRBV4-3	CASSQAGVGNTGELFF	TGCGCCAGCAGCCAGGCGGGGGTCGGGAACACCGGGGAGCTGTTTTTT
-	TRBJ2-2	-	TRBV7-6	CASSQALAANTGELFF	TGTGCCAGCAGCCAGGCGTTAGCGGCGAACACCGGGGAGCTGTTTTTT
TRBD1	TRBJ1-5	-	TRBV19	CASSNGQVHQPQHF	TGTGCCAGTAGCAACGGACAGGTTCATCAGCCCCAGCATTTT
TRBD2	TRBJ2-7	-	TRBV7-9	CASSFTSGRDEQYF	TGTGCCAGCAGCTTTACCAGCGGGAGAGACGAGCAGTACTTC
TRBD2	TRBJ2-1	-	TRBV5-4	CASSLDLAGGNEQFF	TGTGCCAGCAGCTTGGACCTAGCGGGGGGGAATGAGCAGTTCTTC
-	TRBJ2-7	-	TRBV7-3	CASSLNIWADQSSYEQYF	TGTGCCAGCAGCTTAAATATCTGGGCAGACCAAAGCTCCTACGAGCAGTACTTC
-	TRBJ2-3	-	TRBV19	CASSITGGVNTQYF	TGTGCCAGTAGTATAACTGGCGGGGTAAATACGCAGTATTTT
-	TRBJ1-1	-	TRBV6-5	CASSYNVGTEAFF	TGTGCCAGCAGTTACAACGTTGGGACAGAAGCTTTCTTT
TRBD2	TRBJ2-7	-	TRBV10-3	CAIGLAGISYEQYF	TGTGCCATCGGACTAGCGGGAATTTCCTACGAGCAGTACTTC
TRBD1	TRBJ1-1	few	TRBV9	CASSVGQVNTEAFF	TGTGCCAGCAGCGTCGGACAGGTGAACACTGAAGCTTTCTTT
TRBD1	TRBJ1-5	-	TRBV5-1	CASSSTGGENQPQHF	TGCGCCAGCAGCTCGACAGGGGGCGAGAATCAGCCCCAGCATTTT
-	TRBJ2-2	once	TRBV6-6	CASSLAENTGELFF	TGTGCCAGCAGTTTAGCGGAAAACACCGGGGAGCTGTTTTTT
-	TRBJ2-7	-	TRBV3-1/TRBV3-2	CASSLTGPGDLVYEQYF	TGTGCCAGCAGCCTTACGGGGCCAGGGGATCTTGTTTACGAGCAGTACTTC
-	TRBJ1-1	-	TRBV4-3	CASSQGAQGFEAFF	TGCGCCAGCAGCCAAGGGGCACAGGGCTTTGAAGCTTTCTTT
-	TRBJ2-3	-	TRBV4-3	CASSQEVSVDTQYF	TGCGCCAGCAGCCAAGAAGTTTCGGTGGATACGCAGTATTTT
TRBD1	TRBJ2-7	once	TRBV6-5	CASSYSGQGAYEQYF	TGTGCCAGCAGTTACTCGGGACAGGGAGCGTACGAGCAGTACTTC
-	TRBJ2-5	-	TRBV7-7	CASSLRAYRTDLETQYF	TGTGCCAGCAGTTTACGGGCTTACCGGACAGATCTAGAGACCCAGTACTTC
TRBD1	TRBJ2-7	-	TRBV30	CAWSREDRGHEQYF	TGTGCCTGGAGCCGCGAGGACAGGGGCCACGAGCAGTACTTC
-	TRBJ2-5	-	TRBV11-3	CASSRQAGETQYF	TGTGCCAGCAGCCGACAGGCGGGAGAGACCCAGTACTTC
TRBD1	TRBJ2-1	-	TRBV4-3	CASSRDRGQFNEQFF	TGCGCCAGCAGCCGAGACAGGGGGCAATTTAATGAGCAGTTCTTC
-	TRBJ1-3	-	TRBV15	CATSRTTGTPGNTIYF	TGTGCCACCAGCAGAACTACCGGGACACCTGGAAACACCATATATTTT
-	TRBJ1-3	-	TRBV20-1	CSASRQAAGNTIYF	TGCAGTGCTAGTCGCCAGGCAGCTGGAAACACCATATATTTT
-	TRBJ2-3	-	TRBV18	CASSPSDSTDTQYF	TGTGCCAGCTCACCCAGCGACAGTACAGATACGCAGTATTTT
TRBD2	TRBJ2-7	-	TRBV9	CASSVGLAYEQYF	TGTGCCAGCAGCGTAGGACTAGCTTACGAGCAGTACTTC
TRBD1	TRBJ2-5	-	TRBV5-1	CASKGQGAEETQYF	TGCGCCAGCAAGGGACAGGGGGCGGAAGAGACCCAGTACTTC
-	TRBJ1-1	-	TRBV10-3	CAVQSQAGPPGTEAFF	TGTGCCGTTCAATCCCAGGCCGGGCCCCCGGGAACTGAAGCTTTCTTT
-	TRBJ2-7	-	TRBV27	CASSPRRRAYEQYF	TGTGCCAGCAGTCCCCGGCGGAGGGCCTACGAGCAGTACTTC
-	TRBJ1-2	-	TRBV6-5	CASSYVLGPQGYGYTF	TGTGCCAGCAGTTACGTCCTAGGTCCTCAGGGCTATGGCTACACCTTC
TRBD1	TRBJ1-2	-	TRBV3-1/TRBV3-2	CASSRGQAYGYTF	TGTGCCAGCAGCCGCGGACAGGCCTATGGCTACACCTTC
TRBD1	TRBJ1-2	-	TRBV5-5	CASSSTTGFHYGYTF	TGTGCCAGCAGCAGTACGACAGGGTTTCACTATGGCTACACCTTC
-	TRBJ2-2	-	TRBV7-3	CASGQGNTGELFF	TGTGCCAGCGGTCAGGGGAACACCGGGGAGCTGTTTTTT
-	TRBJ2-2	-	TRBV6-4	CASSDRRTGELFF	TGTGCCAGCAGTGACCGGAGGACCGGGGAGCTGTTTTTT
TRBD1	TRBJ2-7	-	TRBV9	CASSVAGTGEYEQYF	TGTGCCAGCAGCGTCGCCGGGACAGGGGAATACGAGCAGTACTTC
-	TRBJ1-1	-	TRBV7-2	CASSAQGTEAFF	TGTGCCAGCAGCGCACAGGGAACTGAAGCTTTCTTT
TRBD2	TRBJ2-1	-	TRBV7-9	CASSAAGGPYNEQFF	TGTGCCAGCAGCGCAGCGGGAGGCCCCTACAATGAGCAGTTCTTC
-	TRBJ1-2	-	TRBV30	CAWSVSVGGYYGYTF	TGTGCCTGGAGTGTCTCGGTGGGGGGGTACTATGGCTACACCTTC
TRBD2	TRBJ2-3	-	TRBV9	CASSSKTGTSGGASTDTQYF	TGTGCCAGCAGCTCAAAGACCGGGACTAGCGGGGGGGCTAGCACAGATACGCAGTATTTT
TRBD2	TRBJ2-5	-	TRBV5-1	CASSQYGTSGGYKQETQYF	TGCGCCAGCAGCCAGTACGGGACTAGCGGGGGGTATAAACAAGAGACCCAGTACTTC
TRBD2	TRBJ2-7	few	TRBV27	CASSLAGVVYEQYF	TGTGCCAGCAGTTTAGCGGGAGTGGTCTACGAGCAGTACTTC
TRBD2	TRBJ2-1	-	TRBV5-5	CASSLQLAVDDEQFF	TGTGCCAGCAGCTTGCAACTAGCGGTCGATGATGAGCAGTTCTTC
TRBD1	TRBJ2-5	-	TRBV7-9	CASSDRDREETQYF	TGTGCCAGCAGCGACCGGGACAGAGAAGAGACCCAGTACTTC
-	TRBJ2-1	-	TRBV15	CATSRDFLNEQFF	TGTGCCACCAGCAGAGATTTCCTTAATGAGCAGTTCTTC
-	TRBJ2-1	-	TRBV3-1/TRBV3-2	CASSHHGANNEQFF	TGTGCCAGCAGCCATCACGGAGCAAACAATGAGCAGTTCTTC
-	TRBJ2-1	-	TRBV5-8	CASSLAGYEQFF	TGTGCCAGCAGCTTGGCAGGGTATGAGCAGTTCTTC
-	TRBJ2-7	-	TRBV3-1/TRBV3-2	CASSPFGGGDEQYF	TGTGCCAGCAGCCCCTTTGGAGGGGGGGACGAGCAGTACTTC